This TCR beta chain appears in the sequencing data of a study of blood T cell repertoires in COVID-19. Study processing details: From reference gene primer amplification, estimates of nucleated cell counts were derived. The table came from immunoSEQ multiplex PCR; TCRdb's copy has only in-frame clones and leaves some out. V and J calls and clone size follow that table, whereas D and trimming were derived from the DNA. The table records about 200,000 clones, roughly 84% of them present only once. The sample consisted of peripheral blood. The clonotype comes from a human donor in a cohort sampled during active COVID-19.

CDR3 region: CASSLGLAEYNEQFF. The CDR3 DNA reads TGCGCCAGCAGCTTAGGACTAGCGGAATACAATGAGCAGTTCTTC. The genes are TRBV5-1 and TRBJ2-1, with 10 bases identical to TRBD2. Germline-derived CDR1 and CDR2 are SGHRS and YFSETQ. The J segment lost 4 bases and the V segment lost 2 bases, leaving 3 bases of the junction unmatched. The CDR3 is 15 amino acids. Drawing the rest from reference TRBV5-1 and TRBJ2-1, the complete variable domain is KAGVTQTPRYLIKTRGQQVTLSCSPISGHRSVSWYQQTPGQGLQFLFEYFSETQRNKGNFPGRFSGRQFSNSRSEMNVSTLELGDSALYLCASSLGLAEYNEQFFGPGTRLTVL.